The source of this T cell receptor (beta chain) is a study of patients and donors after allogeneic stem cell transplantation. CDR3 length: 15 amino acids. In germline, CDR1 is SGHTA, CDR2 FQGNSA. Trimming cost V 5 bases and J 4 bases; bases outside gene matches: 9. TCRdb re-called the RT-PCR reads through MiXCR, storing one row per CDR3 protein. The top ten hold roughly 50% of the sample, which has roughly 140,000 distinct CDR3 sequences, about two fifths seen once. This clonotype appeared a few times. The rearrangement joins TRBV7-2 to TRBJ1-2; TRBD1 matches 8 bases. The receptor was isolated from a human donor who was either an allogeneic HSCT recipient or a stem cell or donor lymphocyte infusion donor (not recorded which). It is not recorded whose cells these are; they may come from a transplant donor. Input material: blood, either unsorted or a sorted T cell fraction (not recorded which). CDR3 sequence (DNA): TGTGCCAGCAGCCCCGGACAGGGCCCCGTCTATGGCTACACCTTC. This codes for CASSPGQGPVYGYTF.